These 20 T cell receptor beta chains originate from one sample sequenced in a study of T cells in Graves' hyperthyroidism and ophthalmopathy. TCR beta CDR3 region amplification was performed from RNA transcripts. First-round RT-PCR of the TCR CDR3 relied on the HTBI primer set. From the multiplex PCR reads, TCRdb called clonotypes with MiXCR, one entry per CDR3 protein. The repertoire consists of 750,000 to 950,000 distinct CDR3 sequences, with more than 30% occurring once and the leading ten covering 7% to 10%. Sequenced material: blood. The receptor source for this set is a man younger than 35 with Graves' hyperthyroidism.

This clonotype has at least ten counts. The chain links TRBV2 to TRBJ2-7; TRBD2 matches 7 bases. The germline V gene encodes CDR1 SNHLY and CDR2 FYNNEI. The CDR3 sequence is 12 residues long. V shed 8 bases and J 4 bases; nucleotides not matched to a gene: 5. The CDR3 protein is CASHGGTYEQYF. The CDR3 nucleotides are TGTGCCAGCCACGGGGGGACTTACGAGCAGTACTTC.

This clonotype was counted many times. The chain carries TRBV29-1 and TRBJ1-2; D ambiguous. The germline gives CDR1 SQVTM, CDR2 ANQGSEA. This CDR3 contains 13 residues. The V end was cut by 8 bases, the J end by 6 bases, with 19 bases between. CDR3 protein: CSSHEPGGNGYTF. CDR3 bases: TGCAGCTCCCACGAGCCAGGTGGGAATGGCTACACCTTC.

J is TRBJ2-5 and V is TRBV2, with TRBD2 as a possible D gene (6 bases). Germline CDR1 reads SNHLY; CDR2 reads FYNNEI. The length of the CDR3 is 14 residues. V was cut by 3 bases and J by 5 bases, with 13 bases left in between. CDR3 protein: CASSEKGGRETQYF. DNA of the CDR3: TGTGCCAGCAGTGAGAAGGGAGGTCGGGAGACCCAGTACTTC. Drawing the rest from reference TRBV2 and TRBJ2-5, the complete variable domain is EPEVTQTPSHQVTQMGQEVILRCVPISNHLYFYWYRQILGQKVEFLVSFYNNEISEKSEIFDDQFSVERPDGSNFTLKIRSTKLEDSAMYFCASSEKGGRETQYFGPGTRLLVL.

J is TRBJ1-6 and V is TRBV7-3; D ambiguous. V was clipped by 1 base and J by 5 bases, with 6 bases between them. The CDR3 totals 14 residues. Germline lookup yields CDR1 SGHTA and CDR2 FQGTGA. The DNA for the CDR3 is TGTGCCAGCAGCTTAAGAGGAAATAATTCACCCCTCCACTTT. Protein product: CASSLRGNNSPLHF.

Details on this clonotype: An end of the junction does not agree with germline; a read error may underlie this. The chain links TRBV11-2 to TRBJ2-5, with D possibly called TRBD1 or TRBD2 (5 bases each). Per the germline V gene, CDR1 is SGHAT and CDR2 is FQNNGV. The CDR3 runs 15 residues. CDR3 sequence reads: CASSQDGGQQETQYF. CDR3 DNA: TGCGCCAGCAGCCAAGATGGGGGTCAGCAAGAGACCCAGTACTTC.

This chain uses TRBV7-6 with TRBJ2-5; unclear D gene. The CDR3 covers 14 residues. CDR1 is SGHVS and CDR2 is FNYEAQ in the germline V gene. V was pared by 4 bases and J by 5 bases, with 14 bases between. The CDR3 bases are TGTGCCAGCAGCTCCAGGATTGTCAGGGAGACCCAGTACTTC. Translated, it gives CASSSRIVRETQYF.

This clonotype has more than one count but fewer than ten. This chain uses TRBV12-3 or TRBV12-4 with TRBJ1-3; a weak D match, TRBD1 (5 bases). The ends were cut back, 8 bases at V and 3 bases at J, with 8 bases in the middle. There are 12 residues in the CDR3. CDR3 in amino acids: CASDQGGNTIYF. In nucleotides, the CDR3 is TGTGCCAGCGACCAGGGTGGAAACACCATATATTTT.

The V and J genes are TRBV9 and TRBJ1-1; no definite D call. The germline V and J ends were trimmed by 0 bases and 0 bases, with 9 bases remaining between them. Germline-derived CDR1 and CDR2 are SGDLS and YYNGEE. This CDR3 region has 15 residues. The CDR3 region has the DNA TGTGCCAGCAGCGTAGACGGCAGTATGAACACTGAAGCTTTCTTT. This translates into CASSVDGSMNTEAFF.

V usage is TRBV20-1 and J usage is TRBJ2-7; D call uncertain. This CDR3 spans 14 amino acids. Germline loops: CDR1 DFQATT, CDR2 SNEGSKA (reference sequence). V dropped 5 bases and J dropped 3 bases, with 17 bases sitting between them. This chain's CDR3 is CSACPLGRSYEQYF. The CDR3 region has the DNA TGCAGTGCTTGCCCTCTAGGCAGAAGCTACGAGCAGTACTTC.

This clonotype was found a few times. CDR3 protein: CASSQDPAGVYEQYF. The CDR3 DNA is TGCGCCAGCAGCCAAGATCCAGCGGGGGTCTACGAGCAGTACTTC. The gene calls are TRBV4-1 and TRBJ2-7; 8 nucleotides line up with TRBD2. The CDR3 is made up of 15 amino acids. V dropped 0 bases and J dropped 3; count of bases not matched to a gene: 4. Per the germline V gene, CDR1 is MGHRA and CDR2 is YSYEKL.

This clonotype was seen only a few times. The chain combines TRBV12-3 or TRBV12-4 with TRBJ1-2; D might be TRBD1 (5 bases). The CDR3 is made up of 14 amino acids. V gave up 3 bases and J gave up 8 bases, with 16 bases separating them. CDR3 loop: CASSFDGRVIGYTF. For the CDR3, the DNA is TGTGCCAGCAGTTTCGATGGCAGGGTAATCGGCTACACCTTC.

This chain uses TRBV19 with TRBJ2-7; tentative D call: TRBD1 (6 bases). Trimming stripped 3 bases from V and 2 bases from J, with 14 bases between. CDR1 is LNHDA, CDR2 SQIVND, per germline (reference sequence). This CDR3 contains 15 residues. DNA for the CDR3: TGTGCCAGTAGTATCCTACCAGGGGTTACCTACGAGCAGTACTTC. Protein product: CASSILPGVTYEQYF.

For the CDR3, the DNA is TGTGCCAGCAGTGAATCCAGAACCGGGGCTTTCTTT. Amino acids: CASSESRTGAFF. The rearrangement uses TRBV2 and TRBJ1-1; no reliable D call. Germline CDR1 is SNHLY and CDR2 is FYNNEI. V dropped 2 bases and J dropped 11 bases, with 12 bases sitting between them. The CDR3 runs to 12 residues.

The J gene is TRBJ2-2, the V gene TRBV29-1; TRBD1 matches 7 bases. The CDR3 totals 12 residues. J gave up 3 bases and V 8 bases, and 3 bases lay outside the gene matches. Germline values: CDR1 SQVTM, CDR2 ANQGSEA. CDR3 bases: TGCAGCATCACAGGGGACACCGGGGAGCTGTTTTTT. Translating it yields CSITGDTGELFF.

V and J are TRBV9 and TRBJ2-2, with TRBD2 matching 9 bases. Germline values: CDR1 SGDLS, CDR2 YYNGEE. J gave up 6 bases and V 0 bases, and 12 bases lay outside the gene matches. The CDR3 extends over 18 amino acids. CDR3: CASSVAPAGGGAPGELFF. The CDR3 DNA follows: TGTGCCAGCAGCGTAGCCCCCGCAGGCGGGGGGGCTCCCGGGGAGCTGTTTTTT.

Here the CDR3 reads CASSQGYSNEKLFF. The DNA for the CDR3 is TGTGCCAGCAGCCAAGGCTACAGTAATGAAAAACTGTTTTTT. This chain connects TRBV9 to TRBJ1-4; D gene ambiguous. Trimming took 4 bases from V and 4 from J, leaving 11 bases between them. The germline gives CDR1 SGDLS, CDR2 YYNGEE. CDR3 length equals 14 residues.

This clonotype showed up many times. V gene TRBV20-1 combines with J gene TRBJ1-5, with a weak D call TRBD1 (5 bases). V shed 7 bases and J shed 2 bases, with 18 bases lying between them. CDR3 length: 15 residues. Germline assignment: CDR1 DFQATT and CDR2 SNEGSKA (reference sequence). DNA of the CDR3: TGCAGTGGCTACCCGCGGGGGGACGGCAATCAGCCCCAGCATTTT. Its translation is CSGYPRGDGNQPQHF.

The rearrangement uses TRBV20-1 and TRBJ2-2, with 7 bases identical to TRBD1. J gave up 0 bases and V 0 bases, and 4 bases lay outside the gene matches. The CDR3 contains 16 residues. Per the germline V gene, CDR1 is DFQATT and CDR2 is SNEGSKA (reference sequence). The CDR3 region has the DNA TGCAGTGCTAGAGATGCGGACAGGCCGAACACCGGGGAGCTGTTTTTT. It is translated as CSARDADRPNTGELFF.

The chain carries TRBV12-3 or TRBV12-4 and TRBJ1-5; perhaps TRBD1 as D (5 bases). Between the trimmed V and J ends, which lost 6 bases and 6 bases, there was a span of 15 bases. The CDR3 consists of 14 residues. DNA of the CDR3: TGTGCCAGCAGCGATCAGGGAGGTGGTCAGCCCCAGCATTTT. Translating it yields CASSDQGGGQPQHF.

This clonotype was found many times. CDR3 loop: CASSFTGTGGSNQPQHF. CDR3 coding DNA: TGTGCCAGCAGTTTTACCGGGACAGGCGGGAGCAATCAGCCCCAGCATTTT. This sequence joins TRBV7-8 and TRBJ1-5; 8 bases agree with TRBD1. Germline lookup yields CDR1 SGHVS and CDR2 FQNEAQ. J lost 1 base, V lost 6 bases, and 11 bases had no gene match. This CDR3 region has 17 residues.